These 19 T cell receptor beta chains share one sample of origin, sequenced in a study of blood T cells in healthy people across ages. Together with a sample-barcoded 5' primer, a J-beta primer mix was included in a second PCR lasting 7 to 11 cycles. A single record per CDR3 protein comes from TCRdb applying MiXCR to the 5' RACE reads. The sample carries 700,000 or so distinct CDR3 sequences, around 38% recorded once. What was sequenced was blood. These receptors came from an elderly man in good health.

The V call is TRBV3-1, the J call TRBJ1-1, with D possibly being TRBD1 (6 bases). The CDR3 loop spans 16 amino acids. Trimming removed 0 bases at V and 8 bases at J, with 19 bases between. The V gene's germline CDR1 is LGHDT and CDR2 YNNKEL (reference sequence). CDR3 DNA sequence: TGTGCCAGCAGCCAAGAGGTGTCCGACAGGTCGGCCGAAGCTTTCTTT. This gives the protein CASSQEVSDRSAEAFF.

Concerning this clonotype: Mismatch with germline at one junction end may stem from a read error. CDR3 sequence (DNA): TGTGCCAGCAGTGCACGACAGGGGACGAACACCGGGAAGCTGTTTTTT. Translation gives CASSARQGTNTGKLFF. The chain has TRBV6-1 and TRBJ2-2; 8 nucleotides align to TRBD1. Per the germline V gene, CDR1 is MNHNS and CDR2 is SASEGT. This CDR3 comprises 16 residues.

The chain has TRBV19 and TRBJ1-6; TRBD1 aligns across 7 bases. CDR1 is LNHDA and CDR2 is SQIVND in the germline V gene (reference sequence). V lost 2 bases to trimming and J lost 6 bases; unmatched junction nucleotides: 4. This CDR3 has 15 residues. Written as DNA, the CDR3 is TGTGCCAGTAGTATAAGAAGACAGGGTAATTCACCCCTCCACTTT. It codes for CASSIRRQGNSPLHF.

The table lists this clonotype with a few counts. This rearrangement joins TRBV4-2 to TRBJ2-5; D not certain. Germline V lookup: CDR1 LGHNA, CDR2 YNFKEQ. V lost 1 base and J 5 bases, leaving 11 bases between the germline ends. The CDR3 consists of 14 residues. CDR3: CASSQVNSAETQYF. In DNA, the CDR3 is TGTGCCAGCAGCCAAGTCAATTCGGCCGAGACCCAGTACTTC.

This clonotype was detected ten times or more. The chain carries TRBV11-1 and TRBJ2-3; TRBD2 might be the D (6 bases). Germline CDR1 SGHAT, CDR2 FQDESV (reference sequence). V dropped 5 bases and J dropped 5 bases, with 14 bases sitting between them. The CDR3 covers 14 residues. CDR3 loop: CASSRDLGGDTQYF. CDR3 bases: TGTGCCAGCAGCCGCGACCTCGGGGGAGATACGCAGTATTTT.

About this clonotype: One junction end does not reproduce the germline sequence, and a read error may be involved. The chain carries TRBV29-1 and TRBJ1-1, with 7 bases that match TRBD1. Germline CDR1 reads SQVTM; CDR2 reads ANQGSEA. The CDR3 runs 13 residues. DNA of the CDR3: TGCGGCGTTGGACCGACAGGGAATTCTGAAGCTTTCTTT. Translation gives CGVGPTGNSEAFF.

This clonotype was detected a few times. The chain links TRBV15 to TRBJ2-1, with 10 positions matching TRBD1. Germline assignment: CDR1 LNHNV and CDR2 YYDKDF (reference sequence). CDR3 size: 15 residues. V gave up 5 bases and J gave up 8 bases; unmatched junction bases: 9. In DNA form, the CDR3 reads TGTGCCACCAGCCGCCGGGACAGGGGTTTCGATGAGCAGTTCTTC. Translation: CATSRRDRGFDEQFF.

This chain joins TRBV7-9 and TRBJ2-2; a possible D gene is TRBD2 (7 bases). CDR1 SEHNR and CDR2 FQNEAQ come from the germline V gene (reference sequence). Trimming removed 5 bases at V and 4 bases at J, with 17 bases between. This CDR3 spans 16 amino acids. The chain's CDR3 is CASSQNRGAGTGELFF. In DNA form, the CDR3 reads TGTGCCAGCAGCCAGAACCGGGGGGCCGGCACCGGGGAGCTGTTTTTT.

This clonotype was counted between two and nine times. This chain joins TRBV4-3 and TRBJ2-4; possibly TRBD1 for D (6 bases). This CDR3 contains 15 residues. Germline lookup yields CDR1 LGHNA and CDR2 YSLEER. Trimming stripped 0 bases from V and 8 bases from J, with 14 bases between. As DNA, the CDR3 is TGCGCCAGCAGCCAAGAAATTAACAGGGTTTACATTCAGTACTTC. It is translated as CASSQEINRVYIQYF.

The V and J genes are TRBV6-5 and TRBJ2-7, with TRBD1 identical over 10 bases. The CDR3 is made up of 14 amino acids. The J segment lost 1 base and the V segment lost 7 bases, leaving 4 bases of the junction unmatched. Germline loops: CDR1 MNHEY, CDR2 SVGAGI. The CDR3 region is CASTRDRGSYEQYF. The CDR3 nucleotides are TGTGCCAGCACCCGGGACAGGGGTTCCTACGAGCAGTACTTC.

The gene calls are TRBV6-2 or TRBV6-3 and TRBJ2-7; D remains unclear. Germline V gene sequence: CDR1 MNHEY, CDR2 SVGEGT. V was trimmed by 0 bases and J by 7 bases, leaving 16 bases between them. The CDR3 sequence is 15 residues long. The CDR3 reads CASSYSLERSNEQYF. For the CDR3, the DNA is TGTGCCAGCAGTTACTCTCTCGAGAGAAGCAATGAGCAGTACTTC.

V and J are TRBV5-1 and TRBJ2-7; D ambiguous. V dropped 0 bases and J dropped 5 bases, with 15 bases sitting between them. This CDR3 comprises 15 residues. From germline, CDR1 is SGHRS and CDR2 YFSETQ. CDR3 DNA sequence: TGCGCCAGCAGCTTGGGACCGACCACCAGCGACGAGCAGTACTTC. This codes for CASSLGPTTSDEQYF.

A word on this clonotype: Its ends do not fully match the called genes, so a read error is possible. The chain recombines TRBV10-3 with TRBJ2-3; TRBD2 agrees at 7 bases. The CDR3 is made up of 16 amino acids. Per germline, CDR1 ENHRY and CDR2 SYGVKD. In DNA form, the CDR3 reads TGTGCCATCAGTGAGGCCCGGCCTAGCGGCACAGAGACGCAGTATTTT. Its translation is CAISEARPSGTETQYF.

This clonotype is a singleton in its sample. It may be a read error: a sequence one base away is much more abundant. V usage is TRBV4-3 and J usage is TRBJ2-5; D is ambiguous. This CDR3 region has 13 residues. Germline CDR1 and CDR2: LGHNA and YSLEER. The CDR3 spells CANSLEYQETQYF. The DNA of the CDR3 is TGCGCCAACAGCCTGGAGTACCAAGAGACCCAGTACTTC.

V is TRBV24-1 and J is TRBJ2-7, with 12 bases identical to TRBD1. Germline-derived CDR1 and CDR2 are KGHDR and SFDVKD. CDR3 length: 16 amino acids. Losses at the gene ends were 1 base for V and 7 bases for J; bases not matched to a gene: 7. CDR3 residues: CATSDFGTGGSGEQYF. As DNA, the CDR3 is TGTGCCACCAGTGATTTCGGGACAGGGGGCTCTGGGGAGCAGTACTTC.

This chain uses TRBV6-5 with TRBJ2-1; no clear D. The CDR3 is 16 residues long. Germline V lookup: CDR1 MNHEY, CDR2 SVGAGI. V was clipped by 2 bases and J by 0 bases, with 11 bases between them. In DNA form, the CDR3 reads TGTGCCAGCAGTTACGGTTCTTGGGACTCCTACAATGAGCAGTTCTTC. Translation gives CASSYGSWDSYNEQFF.

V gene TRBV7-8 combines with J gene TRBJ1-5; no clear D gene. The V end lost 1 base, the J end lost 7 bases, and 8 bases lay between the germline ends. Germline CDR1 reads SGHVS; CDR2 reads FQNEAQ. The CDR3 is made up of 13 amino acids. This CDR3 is CASSLGMDQPQHF. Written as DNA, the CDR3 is TGTGCCAGCAGCTTAGGGATGGACCAGCCCCAGCATTTT.

In nucleotides, the CDR3 is TGTGCCAGCAGCCAACAAACTAGCGGGGTAGCAGATACGCAGTATTTT. Amino acids: CASSQQTSGVADTQYF. The chain is built from TRBV4-2 and TRBJ2-3; 10 nucleotides align to TRBD2. There are 16 residues in the CDR3. In germline, CDR1 is LGHNA, CDR2 YNFKEQ. Trimming cost V 2 bases and J 4 bases; bases outside gene matches: 6.

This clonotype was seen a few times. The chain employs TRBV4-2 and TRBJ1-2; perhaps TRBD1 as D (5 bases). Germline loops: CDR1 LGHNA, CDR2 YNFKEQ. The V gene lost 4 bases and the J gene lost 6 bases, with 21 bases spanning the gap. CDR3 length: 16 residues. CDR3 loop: CASSPFTGALVDGYTF. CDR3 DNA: TGTGCCAGCAGCCCCTTTACCGGGGCCTTAGTGGATGGCTACACCTTC.